This T cell receptor (beta chain) was captured by sequencing in a study of regulatory T cells in long-lasting Graves disease listed by TCRdb under 2021. As for the study more broadly: Persistent Graves' disease meant more than 5 years of antithyroid drug treatment with TSH receptor autoantibodies that stayed positive. Peripheral blood TCR sequencing and RNA sequencing compared persistent Graves' disease patients with newly diagnosed Graves' disease patients. The study took place in China and was registered as a clinical trial. A total of 35 or so samples were covered by TCR sequencing, comprising 13 persistent and about 20 newly diagnosed Graves' disease patients. In the clinical cohort, patients with persistent Graves' disease had used antithyroid drugs for an average of about 10 years.

Including cysteine and phenylalanine, the CDR3 has 14 amino acids. The DNA shown is the 42-base CDR3, in frame from base 1. Per the germline V gene (reference sequence), MNHEY is the CDR1 and SMNVEV is the CDR2. A distance of 15 bases separates the germline ends of V and J, which lose 6 bases and 7 bases respectively. The library was built by means of multiplex PCR. The sequencer listed for this sample is Illumina HiSeq 4000. To build TCR beta libraries, CDR3 regions were amplified by Arm-PCR using iRepertoire HTBI primers. Before sequencing, the PCR products underwent gel purification. The paper's processing steps were these. Gene usage analysis of CDR3 amino acid clonotypes relied on the roughly 58 TRBV and around 14 TRBJ segments identified across samples. Filtered high-quality paired reads were merged into contigs using COPE and FqMerger. BLAST was used to align contigs to IMGT TRBV, TRBD and TRBJ reference genes, with CDR3 defined following IMGT. Any clonotype with a frequency above 0.1% was classified as a highly expanded clone. Shannon entropy served as the measure of repertoire diversity, while the Gini coefficient captured V-J evenness. A clonotype was considered public if more than one individual shared it. TCRdb redid the processing of the public reads, applying fastp at Q25 and MiXCR, and retained in-frame beta chains. Duplicate CDR3 protein sequences are folded into a single record with the most common DNA and genes. TCRdb assigned the V and J calls; the authors' analysis was not used. A total of 300,000 to 350,000 distinct CDR3 sequences appear in this sample, around a fifth of them only once. Together, the top ten hold roughly 27% of the sample.

In light of the paper, this sample's time point label describes: persistent/refractory GD, antithyroid drugs over 5 years with positive TRAb. For both TCR sequencing and RNA sequencing, RNA was extracted from PBMCs in TRIzol. The diagnosis of Graves' disease followed American Thyroid Association guidelines. Patients for the study were recruited at an endocrinology department in Xi'an, China. Each patient gave roughly 8.4 milliliters of peripheral blood, collected in an EDTA anticoagulant tube. Ficoll Paque Plus density gradient separation was used to isolate PBMCs, and no further T cell sorting was performed. An Agilent 2100 Bioanalyzer and agarose gel were used to assess RNA quality, and a NanoDrop 2000 was used to measure RNA concentration. General conclusions and limits of the study: Sequencing and analysis were limited to the TCR beta chain. Compared with newly diagnosed patients, patients with persistent Graves' disease had lower TCR Shannon entropy and fewer highly expanded clones, which suggests clonal expansion. More public clonotypes were shared among persistent patients (fewer than 3,000) than among newly diagnosed patients (roughly 1,000). Only peripheral blood was studied, because thyroid tissue, the primary lesion, was inaccessible. TRBV28, TRBJ1-2 and TRBJ2-5 were preferentially used in persistent disease, while TRBV20-1 and TRBJ2-1 were favored in newly diagnosed disease. The small sample size was acknowledged by the authors as a limitation that may reduce accuracy.

With regard to this clonotype: It lacks a known antigen. The sample holds no much larger clone one base away, and base qualities are not on file.

The V and J genes are TRBV27 and TRBJ2-2, and the D gene may be TRBD2, 5 bases matching. This material consisted of peripheral blood mononuclear cells (PBMCs), taken when the disease was refractory, from a patient treated with antithyroid drugs. The TCR was taken from a female donor with Graves disease. Read as DNA, the sequence is TGTGCCAGCAGGATGAGGGAGCAAAACGGGGAGCTGTTTTTT. Protein translation: CASRMREQNGELFF.